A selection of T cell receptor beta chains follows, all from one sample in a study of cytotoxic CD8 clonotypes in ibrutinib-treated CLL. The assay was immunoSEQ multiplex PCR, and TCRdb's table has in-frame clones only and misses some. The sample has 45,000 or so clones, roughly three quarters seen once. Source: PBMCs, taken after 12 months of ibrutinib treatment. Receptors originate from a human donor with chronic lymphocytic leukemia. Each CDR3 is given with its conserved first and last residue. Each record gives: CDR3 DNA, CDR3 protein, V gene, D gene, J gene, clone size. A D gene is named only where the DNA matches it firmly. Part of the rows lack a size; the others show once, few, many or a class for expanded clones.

CDR3nt: TGTGCCAGCAGTGACCCGACAGGGAAAGACTATGGCTACACCTTC
CDR3aa: CASSDPTGKDYGYTF
v_gene: TRBV6-6
d_gene: TRBD1
j_gene: TRBJ1-2
abundance: .

CDR3nt: TGTGCCAGCAGTTTATCCTGGAGAAATGAAAAACTGTTTTTT
CDR3aa: CASSLSWRNEKLFF
v_gene: TRBV27
d_gene: .
j_gene: TRBJ1-4
abundance: few

CDR3nt: TGTGCCAGCGGGGGTAGCTCCTACGAGCAGTACTTC
CDR3aa: CASGGSSYEQYF
v_gene: TRBV2
d_gene: .
j_gene: TRBJ2-7
abundance: .

CDR3nt: TGCGCCAGCAGCCAAGATATCGAAAAGGGGGAGGTCGAGACGCAGTATTTT
CDR3aa: CASSQDIEKGEVETQYF
v_gene: TRBV4-1
d_gene: .
j_gene: TRBJ2-3
abundance: .

CDR3nt: TGTGCCAGTGATAAACTGCAAGGGGCAGGTACTGAAGCTTTCTTT
CDR3aa: CASDKLQGAGTEAFF
v_gene: TRBV9
d_gene: .
j_gene: TRBJ1-1
abundance: .

CDR3nt: TGTGCCAGCAGCGTAGGGGGCACAGGGGTCTCTGGGACCCAGTACTTC
CDR3aa: CASSVGGTGVSGTQYF
v_gene: TRBV9
d_gene: TRBD1
j_gene: TRBJ2-5
abundance: .

CDR3nt: TGTGCCAGCAGTTTAAGGTGGGCCGGAGCTTTCTTT
CDR3aa: CASSLRWAGAFF
v_gene: TRBV28
d_gene: .
j_gene: TRBJ1-1
abundance: once

CDR3nt: TGCGCCAGCAGCCCCCTAGACCCTCCCGAGCAGTACTTC
CDR3aa: CASSPLDPPEQYF
v_gene: TRBV4-1
d_gene: .
j_gene: TRBJ2-7
abundance: .

CDR3nt: TGTGCCAGCAGCACTAGAGGGAGAAGGCAGTTCTTC
CDR3aa: CASSTRGRRQFF
v_gene: TRBV11-2
d_gene: .
j_gene: TRBJ2-1
abundance: .

CDR3nt: TGTGCCATAAACTCGGGACTAGAATTAAACGAGCAGTACTTC
CDR3aa: CAINSGLELNEQYF
v_gene: TRBV10-3
d_gene: TRBD2
j_gene: TRBJ2-7
abundance: .

CDR3nt: TGTGCCAGCAGCTTGGGACTAGGACTTAACGAGCAGTACTTC
CDR3aa: CASSLGLGLNEQYF
v_gene: TRBV5-4
d_gene: .
j_gene: TRBJ2-7
abundance: .

CDR3nt: TGTGCCAGCAGCCAGAGGGGGGATGAAGCTTTCTTT
CDR3aa: CASSQRGDEAFF
v_gene: TRBV11-3
d_gene: .
j_gene: TRBJ1-1
abundance: .

CDR3nt: TGTGCCAGCAGTTTCCCGGGACAGGGAGAGACCCAGTACTTC
CDR3aa: CASSFPGQGETQYF
v_gene: TRBV28
d_gene: TRBD1
j_gene: TRBJ2-5
abundance: .

CDR3nt: TGTGCCTGGAGCCCCGGACAGACCTACGAGCAGTACTTC
CDR3aa: CAWSPGQTYEQYF
v_gene: TRBV30
d_gene: .
j_gene: TRBJ2-7
abundance: few

CDR3nt: TGCGCCAGCAGCCAGGGCAGAAACTGGAACACTGAAGCTTTCTTT
CDR3aa: CASSQGRNWNTEAFF
v_gene: TRBV4-1
d_gene: .
j_gene: TRBJ1-1
abundance: .

CDR3nt: TGTGCCAGCAGCTTAGCCAGGGGGGAGCTGTTTTTT
CDR3aa: CASSLARGELFF
v_gene: TRBV11-3
d_gene: .
j_gene: TRBJ2-2
abundance: .

CDR3nt: TGTGCCAGCAGTGACATGGCGGGAGCGTACAATGAGCAGTTCTTC
CDR3aa: CASSDMAGAYNEQFF
v_gene: TRBV6-4
d_gene: TRBD2
j_gene: TRBJ2-1
abundance: .

CDR3nt: TGCGCCAGCAGCCGGAGAGGGGAAGGGGCCCACCCAAACAATGAGCAGTTCTTC
CDR3aa: CASSRRGEGAHPNNEQFF
v_gene: TRBV4-1
d_gene: .
j_gene: TRBJ2-1
abundance: .

CDR3nt: TGTGCCAGCAGCGTTTCTTCTCAGGGGGAAAACACCATATATTTT
CDR3aa: CASSVSSQGENTIYF
v_gene: TRBV9
d_gene: TRBD1
j_gene: TRBJ1-3
abundance: .

CDR3nt: TGTGCCAGCAGCTCTCTCAAAGGACAGGGTTACGAGCAGTACTTC
CDR3aa: CASSSLKGQGYEQYF
v_gene: TRBV7-6
d_gene: TRBD1
j_gene: TRBJ2-7
abundance: .

CDR3nt: TGTGCCAGCAGCCCAGGGGATGCGGGATTGGAAAAACTGTTTTTT
CDR3aa: CASSPGDAGLEKLFF
v_gene: TRBV5-4
d_gene: .
j_gene: TRBJ1-4
abundance: .

CDR3nt: TGTGCCAGTAGTCGAAGGCGGGACAGGGCTGCCGAGCAGTACTTC
CDR3aa: CASSRRRDRAAEQYF
v_gene: TRBV19
d_gene: TRBD1
j_gene: TRBJ2-7
abundance: .

CDR3nt: TGCGCCAGCTGGTCCAATCTAGCGGGAGGGACCTACGAGCGGTACTTC
CDR3aa: CASWSNLAGGTYERYF
v_gene: TRBV10-2
d_gene: TRBD2
j_gene: TRBJ2-7
abundance: .

CDR3nt: TGTGCCAGCAGCTGGCCGGAGGCCGGGGTTCAGCCCCAGCATTTT
CDR3aa: CASSWPEAGVQPQHF
v_gene: TRBV7-2
d_gene: .
j_gene: TRBJ1-5
abundance: .

CDR3nt: TGTGCCAGCAGCGAGGGACGCCAGATTAACTATGGCTACACCTTC
CDR3aa: CASSEGRQINYGYTF
v_gene: TRBV9
d_gene: .
j_gene: TRBJ1-2
abundance: .

CDR3nt: TGTGCCAGCAGCCAAGAAGGACTAGAATCCTACAATGAGCAGTTCTTC
CDR3aa: CASSQEGLESYNEQFF
v_gene: TRBV4-2
d_gene: TRBD2
j_gene: TRBJ2-1
abundance: .

CDR3nt: TGTGCCAGCAGCTTGGCCCCCGACAATGAGCAGTTCTTC
CDR3aa: CASSLAPDNEQFF
v_gene: TRBV5-6
d_gene: .
j_gene: TRBJ2-1
abundance: .

CDR3nt: TGTGCCAGCAGCCCTCACGGGGATACGCAGTATTTT
CDR3aa: CASSPHGDTQYF
v_gene: TRBV9
d_gene: .
j_gene: TRBJ2-3
abundance: .

CDR3nt: TGTGCCAGCAGCTTAGAGGCCGGGAACACCGGGGAGCTGTTTTTT
CDR3aa: CASSLEAGNTGELFF
v_gene: TRBV7-9
d_gene: .
j_gene: TRBJ2-2
abundance: .

CDR3nt: TGTGCCAGCAGCCCTAGCCCCTCGAGTGAAAAACTGTTTTTT
CDR3aa: CASSPSPSSEKLFF
v_gene: TRBV9
d_gene: .
j_gene: TRBJ1-4
abundance: .

CDR3nt: TGTGCCAGCAGCTCCAGTCGGTCCTACGAGCAGTACTTC
CDR3aa: CASSSSRSYEQYF
v_gene: TRBV7-6
d_gene: .
j_gene: TRBJ2-7
abundance: .

CDR3nt: TGTGCCAGCAGCCTTCCTGTAGAGGGAAGTAGCGGCTACACCTTC
CDR3aa: CASSLPVEGSSGYTF
v_gene: TRBV7-9
d_gene: .
j_gene: TRBJ1-2
abundance: .

CDR3nt: TGTGCCAGCTCGCGGATAGGGACTAGCGGGGGTTCTTACAATGAGCAGTTCTTC
CDR3aa: CASSRIGTSGGSYNEQFF
v_gene: TRBV18
d_gene: TRBD2
j_gene: TRBJ2-1
abundance: .

CDR3nt: TGTGCCAGCAGCTTTGGAGGAGGCGATGAAAAACTGTTTTTT
CDR3aa: CASSFGGGDEKLFF
v_gene: TRBV7-9
d_gene: .
j_gene: TRBJ1-4
abundance: .

CDR3nt: TGTGCCAGCAGCGTAAGCCGCGGCACAGATACGCAGTATTTT
CDR3aa: CASSVSRGTDTQYF
v_gene: TRBV9
d_gene: .
j_gene: TRBJ2-3
abundance: .

CDR3nt: TGTGCCAGCAAAGGTGACCGGGAGCAGTACTTC
CDR3aa: CASKGDREQYF
v_gene: TRBV6-5
d_gene: .
j_gene: TRBJ2-7
abundance: .

CDR3nt: TGTGCCAGCAGCCTTAGCGGGAGGGCTCGGTTCTTC
CDR3aa: CASSLSGRARFF
v_gene: TRBV5-8
d_gene: TRBD2
j_gene: TRBJ2-1
abundance: .

CDR3nt: TGTGCCATCAGGAGCGGGAGACCGGGGGAGACCCAGTACTTC
CDR3aa: CAIRSGRPGETQYF
v_gene: TRBV10-3
d_gene: TRBD2
j_gene: TRBJ2-5
abundance: .

CDR3nt: TGTGCCAGTAGTCTCGGGACCCCCGGACGAGGGAACACTGAAGCTTTCTTT
CDR3aa: CASSLGTPGRGNTEAFF
v_gene: TRBV19
d_gene: .
j_gene: TRBJ1-1
abundance: .

CDR3nt: TGTGCCAGCTCCCGAAACCGGGACAAGGGCAATGAGCAGTTCTTC
CDR3aa: CASSRNRDKGNEQFF
v_gene: TRBV18
d_gene: .
j_gene: TRBJ2-1
abundance: .

CDR3nt: TGTGCCAGTAGTATCGGTTGGACAGTCCCCTCCTACGAGCAGTACTTC
CDR3aa: CASSIGWTVPSYEQYF
v_gene: TRBV19
d_gene: .
j_gene: TRBJ2-7
abundance: .

CDR3nt: TGTGCCAGCAGTCCTTCGGGCAGGCTGACTGAAGCTTTCTTT
CDR3aa: CASSPSGRLTEAFF
v_gene: TRBV6-5
d_gene: .
j_gene: TRBJ1-1
abundance: .

CDR3nt: TGTGCCATCAGTGGGCGAGGAGATACTGAAGCTTTCTTT
CDR3aa: CAISGRGDTEAFF
v_gene: TRBV10-3
d_gene: .
j_gene: TRBJ1-1
abundance: .

CDR3nt: TGTGCCAGCAAAGTTGGGGGGGACTATGGCTACACCTTC
CDR3aa: CASKVGGDYGYTF
v_gene: TRBV6-1
d_gene: .
j_gene: TRBJ1-2
abundance: .

CDR3nt: TGCGCCAGCAGCTTCCACGCAGGGACTAGCGGGAGGTACAATGAGCAGTTCTTC
CDR3aa: CASSFHAGTSGRYNEQFF
v_gene: TRBV5-1
d_gene: TRBD2
j_gene: TRBJ2-1
abundance: .

CDR3nt: TGTGCCACCAGCAGAGATTACACCCAGGGAAGTGAGCAGTTCTTC
CDR3aa: CATSRDYTQGSEQFF
v_gene: TRBV15
d_gene: .
j_gene: TRBJ2-1
abundance: once

CDR3nt: TGTGCCAGCAGAGACAGGGTCGGCGGCTACACCTTC
CDR3aa: CASRDRVGGYTF
v_gene: TRBV25-1
d_gene: TRBD1
j_gene: TRBJ1-2
abundance: few

CDR3nt: TGTGCCAGCGGCGACAGACCCAGGGGGCAGTACTTC
CDR3aa: CASGDRPRGQYF
v_gene: TRBV6-5
d_gene: .
j_gene: TRBJ2-7
abundance: .

CDR3nt: TGTGCCAGCAGCTTAGAAGGTAGCGAGCAGTACTTC
CDR3aa: CASSLEGSEQYF
v_gene: TRBV7-2
d_gene: .
j_gene: TRBJ2-7
abundance: .

CDR3nt: TGTGCCTGGAGTGTAAGGGCAGCACCTAACTATGGCTACACCTTC
CDR3aa: CAWSVRAAPNYGYTF
v_gene: TRBV30
d_gene: .
j_gene: TRBJ1-2
abundance: .